The clone carrying this TCR beta chain was seen repeatedly, ten times or more. Its antigen is still unknown. These data belong to a study of Graves' ophthalmopathy and Graves' hyperthyroidism. Notes on the study in general: With 70.59% sensitivity and approximately 72% specificity, the model predicted ophthalmopathy progression. Ophthalmopathy was separated from stable hyperthyroidism by a 13-signature model with 85% to 90% sensitivity and roughly 84% specificity.

Hyperthyroidism was new, under 2 months, in patients aged 18 to 65. The germline V and J ends were trimmed by 2 bases and 6 bases, with 8 bases remaining between them. The CDR3 totals 13 residues. As the template, RNA transcripts were used to amplify TCR beta CDR3 regions. HTBI primers served in a first-round RT-PCR, which a second-round multiplex PCR followed. TCRdb redid the calling of the multiplex PCR reads with MiXCR, one entry per CDR3 protein. Among 400,000 to 450,000 distinct CDR3 sequences listed, approximately 21% were seen once. The specimen was peripheral blood. The genes are TRBV12-3 or TRBV12-4 and TRBJ1-5; weak D call: TRBD1 (5 bases). The source of this sequence is a woman younger than 30 with stable Graves' hyperthyroidism. CDR3 nucleotide sequence: TGTGCCAGCAGTTTACAGGGAGGTCAGCCCCAGCATTTT. Translating gives CASSLQGGQPQHF.